Shown below are 25 T cell receptor beta chains from a single sample sequenced in a study of T-cell memory formation after mild COVID-19. TCRdb re-called the 5' RACE reads with MiXCR, one entry per CDR3 protein. The repertoire holds about 250,000 distinct CDR3 sequences, with roughly 15% as singletons. The source material was PBMCs or a T cell subset sorted from them (not recorded which). The receptors stem from a man between 18 and 35 years old who had mild COVID-19 (a few samples of this study predate the infection). Cell type and time point are not known.

The chain has TRBV6-5 and TRBJ1-2, with a weak D call TRBD1 (6 bases). CDR1 and CDR2 from the germline V gene are MNHEY and SVGAGI. Trimming shortened V by 0 bases and J by 1 base, and 6 bases separated the two germline ends. The CDR3 loop spans 14 amino acids. The CDR3 region is CASSYSDSNYGYTF. The CDR3 bases are TGTGCCAGCAGTTACTCGGACAGTAACTATGGCTACACCTTC.

The genes are TRBV7-8 and TRBJ2-2; 8 bases line up with TRBD1. J lost 5 bases, V lost 5 bases, and 10 bases had no gene match. The CDR3 is 16 amino acids. Per germline, CDR1 SGHVS and CDR2 FQNEAQ. CDR3 amino acids: CASSARDRPATGELFF. The CDR3, as DNA: TGTGCCAGCAGCGCCCGGGACAGGCCGGCGACCGGGGAGCTGTTTTTT.

The rearrangement joins TRBV5-6 to TRBJ2-5, with TRBD1 matching 7 bases. J lost 0 bases, V lost 2 bases, and 4 bases had no gene match. Germline CDR1 and CDR2: SGHDT and YYEEEE. This CDR3 comprises 15 residues. CDR3 residues: CASSFWTGHQETQYF. CDR3 coding DNA: TGTGCCAGCAGCTTCTGGACAGGACACCAAGAGACCCAGTACTTC.

This clonotype has more than one count but fewer than ten. The chain joins TRBV12-3 or TRBV12-4 to TRBJ1-6, with unresolved D. Trimming shortened V by 3 bases and J by 9 bases, and 6 bases separated the two germline ends. CDR3 size: 12 residues. The CDR3 sequence is CASSFSGSPLHF. In DNA, the CDR3 is TGTGCCAGCAGTTTCAGCGGTTCACCCCTCCACTTT.

V gene TRBV6-5 combines with J gene TRBJ2-5; D ambiguous. V shed 4 bases and J shed 1 base, with 7 bases lying between them. The V gene's germline CDR1 is MNHEY and CDR2 SVGAGI. The CDR3 length is 13 residues. In nucleotides, the CDR3 is TGTGCCAGCAGTTCCCTAGTCCAAGAGACCCAGTACTTC. Protein: CASSSLVQETQYF.

In this sample, this clonotype turned up a few times. The V gene is TRBV7-3, the J gene TRBJ2-2, with 9 bases aligning to TRBD2. The CDR3 runs 16 residues. Germline CDR1 is SGHTA and CDR2 is FQGTGA. V dropped 2 bases and J dropped 1; count of bases not matched to a gene: 2. Here the CDR3 DNA reads TGTGCCAGCAGCTTATATAGCGGGGGGAACACCGGGGAGCTGTTTTTT. Protein sequence: CASSLYSGGNTGELFF.

The rearrangement joins TRBV2 to TRBJ1-3; possibly TRBD1 for D (6 bases). This CDR3 contains 13 residues. V was pared by 6 bases and J by 6 bases, with 12 bases between. Germline V CDR1 and CDR2: SNHLY, FYNNEI. The CDR3 protein is CASRNEGVNTIYF. The CDR3 nucleotides read TGTGCCAGCAGAAATGAGGGGGTAAACACCATATATTTT.

As concerns this clonotype: The junction and the germline gene differ at one end; a read error may be behind it. The chain has TRBV5-1 and TRBJ2-2; tentatively, D is TRBD2 (5 bases). Germline V gene sequence: CDR1 SGHRS, CDR2 YFSETQ. The CDR3 loop spans 18 amino acids. The CDR3 nucleotides read TGCGCCAGCAGTTTGGGGAACTCGATGGTGAGGGACACCGGGGAGCTGTTTTTT. Amino acids: CASSLGNSMVRDTGELFF.

The V call is TRBV20-1, the J call TRBJ2-7; D is unclear. Germline V gene lookup returns CDR1 DFQATT and CDR2 SNEGSKA (reference sequence). V lost 2 bases and J lost 3, with 5 bases in between. CDR3 size: 11 residues. In nucleotides, the CDR3 is TGCAGTGCTAGACTTGACTACGAGCAGTACGTC. Translation gives CSARLDYEQYV.

This clonotype was picked up many times. This chain joins TRBV6-5 and TRBJ2-7; maybe TRBD1 (6 bases). This CDR3 contains 12 residues. In germline, CDR1 is MNHEY, CDR2 SVGAGI. V shed 6 bases and J shed 7 bases, with 13 bases lying between them. The CDR3 DNA follows: TGTGCCAGCAGCCCCAGGGGTGGAGAGCAGTACTTC. Translation gives CASSPRGGEQYF.

This clonotype was observed at least ten times. This chain connects TRBV7-2 to TRBJ2-3; the D gene is possibly TRBD2 (5 bases). The germline CDR1 and CDR2 sequences are SGHTA and FQGNSA. CDR3 length: 13 amino acids. Trimming shortened V by 0 bases and J by 6 bases, and 7 bases separated the two germline ends. This chain's CDR3 is CASSLARGDTQYF. In DNA, the CDR3 is TGTGCCAGCAGCTTAGCCCGAGGGGATACGCAGTATTTT.

This clonotype showed up just a few times. V and J are TRBV7-3 and TRBJ2-2, with D tentatively TRBD1 (5 bases). Germline loops: CDR1 SGHTA, CDR2 FQGTGA. V lost 0 bases and J lost 1, with 9 bases in between. The CDR3 sequence is 16 residues long. Written as DNA, the CDR3 is TGTGCCAGCAGCTTAACTTACGACAGGAACACCGGGGAGCTGTTTTTT. Amino acids: CASSLTYDRNTGELFF.

The gene calls are TRBV12-3 or TRBV12-4 and TRBJ1-1; D call uncertain. V was cut by 4 bases and J by 1 base, with 13 bases left in between. The CDR3 is 15 amino acids. CDR3 sequence reads: CASSSRLGQNTEAFF. The CDR3 bases are TGTGCCAGCAGTTCTCGATTGGGTCAGAACACTGAAGCTTTCTTT.

This clonotype turned up a few times. The chain employs TRBV2 and TRBJ1-1; tentatively, D is TRBD1 (6 bases). V lost 3 bases, J lost 1 base, and 12 bases lay in between. Looked up from germline, CDR1 is SNHLY and CDR2 is FYNNEI. The CDR3 covers 15 residues. The CDR3 DNA is TGTGCCAGCAGTGACGGGGACAACGGGAACACTGAAGCTTTCTTT. It codes for CASSDGDNGNTEAFF.

The chain links TRBV7-8 to TRBJ1-2; 8 bases agree with TRBD1. Germline V gives CDR1 SGHVS, CDR2 FQNEAQ. The trim removed 5 bases at V and 5 bases at J, leaving 10 bases unmatched. This CDR3 comprises 15 residues. CDR3 bases: TGTGCCAGCAGCCCCCGGGACAGGACGAAATATGGCTACACCTTC. The encoded protein is CASSPRDRTKYGYTF.

This clonotype was counted many times. The chain recombines TRBV5-1 with TRBJ2-2, with 9 bases fitting TRBD2. J was trimmed by 4 bases and V by 0 bases; bases with no gene match: 1. The CDR3 runs 15 residues. Germline V gene sequence: CDR1 SGHRS, CDR2 YFSETQ. CDR3 region: CASSLGLAVTGELFF. As DNA, the CDR3 is TGCGCCAGCAGCTTGGGACTAGCGGTCACCGGGGAGCTGTTTTTT.

This clonotype was seen a few times. V usage is TRBV3-1 and J usage is TRBJ2-1; 8 nucleotides match TRBD2. This CDR3 has 15 residues. Trimming took 6 bases from V and 3 from J; bases not matched to a gene: 7. Germline-derived CDR1 and CDR2 are LGHDT and YNNKEL (reference sequence). The CDR3 nucleotides are TGTGCCAGCAGAAAGAGCGGGGGAAACTACAATGAGCAGTTCTTC. Protein sequence: CASRKSGGNYNEQFF.

The rearrangement uses TRBV5-1 and TRBJ2-7, with 7 bases fitting TRBD1. CDR1 and CDR2 (germline): SGHRS, YFSETQ. The CDR3 has 14 residues. The V gene end was trimmed by 1 base and the J gene end by 4 bases; junction bases not matched to a gene: 5. The CDR3 region has the DNA TGCGCCAGCAGCTTGAATTTCAGGGGGTACGAGCAGTACTTC. Translating gives CASSLNFRGYEQYF.

This clonotype was detected a few times. The rearrangement uses TRBV7-9 and TRBJ2-1, with TRBD2 matching over 7 bases. Germline V gene sequence: CDR1 SEHNR, CDR2 FQNEAQ (reference sequence). CDR3 size: 15 residues. V lost 5 bases and J lost 4; bases outside the gene matches: 8. The CDR3 nucleotides read TGTGCCAGCAGCCCGCTCGGCGGGGGATACAATGAGCAGTTCTTC. It encodes CASSPLGGGYNEQFF.

The chain is built from TRBV7-9 and TRBJ1-1; 7 bases line up with TRBD1. The CDR3 is made up of 14 amino acids. The germline V gene has CDR1 SEHNR and CDR2 FQNEAQ (reference sequence). With 9 bases clipped from V and 4 bases from J, the junction kept 11 bases outside the gene matches. The CDR3 region has the DNA TGTGCCAGTACATTCGAAGGGGGCCGCACTGAAGCTTTCTTT. It encodes CASTFEGGRTEAFF. Combining the CDR3 with reference TRBV7-9 and TRBJ1-1 gives the whole variable domain DTGVSQNPRHKITKRGQNVTFRCDPISEHNRLYWYRQTLGQGPEFLTYFQNEAQLEKSRLLSDRFSAERPKGSFSTLEIQRTEQGDSAMYLCASTFEGGRTEAFFGQGTRLTVV.

J is TRBJ2-3 and V is TRBV6-5; weak D call: TRBD2 (7 bases). Germline CDR1 MNHEY, CDR2 SVGAGI. V lost 8 bases to trimming and J lost 7 bases, with 22 bases between them. This CDR3 comprises 15 residues. The CDR3 DNA sequence: TGTGCCAGCCGACGGGGGCGGGGGATAGAGAATACGCAGTATTTT. Its translation: CASRRGRGIENTQYF.

This clonotype was picked up a small number of times. This chain links TRBV6-5 with TRBJ2-3; D call uncertain. CDR1 is MNHEY, CDR2 SVGAGI, per germline. Trimming stripped 2 bases from V and 0 bases from J, with 6 bases between. This CDR3 comprises 14 residues. The CDR3 DNA is TGTGCCAGCAGTTACGTTTCTAGCACAGATACGCAGTATTTT. Translating it yields CASSYVSSTDTQYF.

This clonotype was seen a handful of times. The chain joins TRBV20-1 to TRBJ2-5; D remains ambiguous. V was pared by 5 bases and J by 0 bases, with 7 bases between. The CDR3 is made up of 12 amino acids. Looked up from germline, CDR1 is DFQATT and CDR2 is SNEGSKA (reference sequence). Written as DNA, the CDR3 is TGCAGTGCTGGCAGGAACCAAGAGACCCAGTACTTC. Translation gives CSAGRNQETQYF.

In this sample, this clonotype turned up a few times. This chain links TRBV3-1 with TRBJ2-3, with 9 bases that match TRBD2. This CDR3 spans 13 amino acids. Germline CDR1 LGHDT, CDR2 YNNKEL (reference sequence). Trimming took 9 bases from V and 4 from J; bases not matched to a gene: 5. CDR3 coding DNA: TGTGCCAGACCAGCGGGGGGAGCAGATACGCAGTATTTT. Protein: CARPAGGADTQYF.

This clonotype was detected only a few times. V and J are TRBV18 and TRBJ1-1, with D perhaps matching TRBD1 (6 bases). V was trimmed by 3 bases and J by 3 bases, leaving 14 bases between them. The CDR3 covers 15 residues. Germline CDR1 KGHSH, CDR2 LQKENI. For the CDR3, the DNA is TGTGCCAGCTCACCTCCAGGACAGCAAGACACTGAAGCTTTCTTT. Amino acid sequence: CASSPPGQQDTEAFF.